A single sample is the source of the 23 T cell receptor beta chains below, sequenced in a study of T and B cells in COVID-19 patients. TRB was amplified from about 240-490 ng of blood genomic DNA. TRB rearrangements were amplified by multiplex PCR with BIOMED2 TRB-A/B primers. TCRdb called the multiplex PCR reads again in MiXCR, with one record for every CDR3 protein. The table shows under 13,000 distinct CDR3 sequences, with 30% occurring only once. Sequencing was done on a sample of blood. Receptors were obtained from a human donor with active COVID-19.

The genes are TRBV6-2 or TRBV6-3 and TRBJ2-7, with TRBD2 matching over 9 bases. Unmatched junction bases numbered 7, after V lost 2 bases and J lost 5 bases. The CDR3 runs to 15 residues. Per germline, CDR1 MNHEY and CDR2 SVGEGT. CDR3 residues: CASSYQGGGAHEQYF. For the CDR3, the DNA is TGTGCCAGCAGTTACCAGGGCGGGGGGGCCCACGAGCAGTACTTC.

In regard to this clonotype: A single base separates this from a much larger clone, so it may be a read error. The V and J genes are TRBV6-2 or TRBV6-3 and TRBJ2-3, with D uncertain. This CDR3 region has 17 residues. Germline V gene sequence: CDR1 MNHEY, CDR2 SVGEGT. The ends were cut back, 9 bases at V and 8 bases at J, with 30 bases in the middle. CDR3 sequence: CARSGRGKAVHGGTQYF. CDR3 nucleotides: TGTGCCAGGAGTGGCAGAGGAAAGGCGGTCCACGGCGGTACGCAGTATTTT.

This clonotype is medium-sized by share. The V and J genes are TRBV5-4 and TRBJ2-1; the D gene is possibly TRBD2 (6 bases). Germline V lookup: CDR1 SGHNT, CDR2 YYREEE (reference sequence). The CDR3 has 14 amino acids. Trimming left V 4 bases short and J 1 base short, with 9 bases between. The CDR3: CASSLGLSYNEQFF. CDR3 nucleotide sequence: TGTGCCAGCAGCCTGGGACTTTCCTACAATGAGCAGTTCTTC.

This clonotype has a handful of counts. The chain joins TRBV13 to TRBJ1-1; 11 nucleotides match TRBD1. This CDR3 spans 15 amino acids. CDR1 and CDR2 (germline): PRHDT, FYEKMQ (reference sequence). The ends lost 0 bases at V and 7 bases at J; junction bases unmatched: 4. The CDR3 loop reads CASSLGSGQGGEAFF. For the CDR3, the DNA is TGTGCCAGCAGCTTAGGCTCGGGACAGGGGGGTGAAGCTTTCTTT.

This clonotype qualifies as medium-sized. The CDR3 here is CATRERGHSSGNTIYF. The CDR3 nucleotides are TGTGCCACCAGGGAAAGGGGACACAGCTCTGGAAACACCATATATTTT. The chain couples TRBV19 to TRBJ1-3; possibly TRBD1 for D (6 bases). CDR3 length equals 16 residues. The germline gives CDR1 LNHDA, CDR2 SQIVND (reference sequence). The V and J ends lost 10 bases and 0 bases respectively, with 19 bases between them.

By frequency in the sample, this clonotype is medium-sized. The chain carries TRBV30 and TRBJ2-1; D possibly corresponds to TRBD2 (5 bases). Trimming removed 0 bases from V and 4 bases from J, with 7 bases in between. This CDR3 is built from 13 residues. Germline CDR1 and CDR2: GTSNPN and SVGIG (reference sequence). CDR3 region: CAWSVGLYNEQFF. CDR3 bases: TGTGCCTGGAGTGTTGGACTGTACAATGAGCAGTTCTTC.

This clonotype was seen only a few times. The chain combines TRBV20-1 with TRBJ2-1; 7 positions agree with TRBD1. Losses at the gene ends were 3 bases for V and 9 bases for J; bases not matched to a gene: 14. The CDR3 sequence is 15 residues long. Germline lookup yields CDR1 DFQATT and CDR2 SNEGSKA (reference sequence). CDR3 protein: CSARSPTGVGSEQFF. Here the CDR3 DNA reads TGCAGTGCTAGGTCGCCAACAGGGGTTGGTAGTGAGCAGTTCTTC.

V and J are TRBV29-1 and TRBJ2-7, with 9 bases lining up with TRBD1. The CDR3 covers 13 residues. Germline V gene lookup returns CDR1 SQVTM and CDR2 ANQGSEA. V lost 6 bases and J lost 2; bases outside the gene matches: 5. The CDR3 loop reads CSVRTGEPYEQYF. DNA for the CDR3: TGCAGCGTGCGGACAGGGGAACCCTACGAGCAGTACTTC.

A note on this clonotype: Its ends do not fully match the called genes, so a read error is possible. The chain links TRBV6-5 to TRBJ2-1, with D maybe TRBD2 (6 bases). The CDR3 has 17 residues. Per the germline V gene, CDR1 is MNHEY and CDR2 is SVGAGI. The CDR3 sequence: CPSSLTTGGGKNNEQFF. CDR3 in DNA: TGTCCCAGCAGCCTTACTACAGGCGGCGGGAAAAACAATGAGCAGTTCTTC.

The chain is built from TRBV5-1 and TRBJ2-7; no firm D call. There are 14 residues in the CDR3. Germline V gene sequence: CDR1 SGHRS, CDR2 YFSETQ. V was cut by 0 bases and J by 0 bases, with 7 bases left in between. The CDR3 here is CASSLGPGSYEQYF. The CDR3 DNA reads TGCGCCAGCAGCTTGGGGCCAGGCTCCTACGAGCAGTACTTC.

A few counts support this clonotype. The chain has TRBV6-2 or TRBV6-3 and TRBJ2-5; tentatively, D is TRBD1 or TRBD2 (6 bases each). Trimming left V 8 bases short and J 4 bases short, with 23 bases between. The CDR3 loop spans 16 amino acids. Germline V gene sequence: CDR1 MNHEY, CDR2 SVGEGT. The CDR3 region has the DNA TGTGCCAGCTCTAACGGGCTAGGGGGGACTGGAGAGACCCAGTACTTC. Protein product: CASSNGLGGTGETQYF.

The chain carries TRBV6-6 and TRBJ2-7; 9 bases map to TRBD2. The V and J ends lost 6 bases and 0 bases, in that order; junction bases with no gene match: 6. The CDR3 loop spans 15 amino acids. Germline V gene sequence: CDR1 MNHNY, CDR2 SVGAGI (reference sequence). The CDR3 loop is CASRSAGGTSYEQYF. The CDR3 region has the DNA TGTGCCAGCAGGTCTGCGGGGGGGACCTCCTACGAGCAGTACTTC.

The genes are TRBV6-2 or TRBV6-3 and TRBJ2-2; no reliable D call. Germline lookup yields CDR1 MNHEY and CDR2 SVGEGT. The CDR3 totals 14 residues. Trimming pared 2 bases from V and 9 bases from J, leaving 13 bases between. The CDR3 region is CASSYPVSARELFF. CDR3 nucleotide sequence: TGTGCCAGCAGTTACCCCGTCTCGGCGCGGGAGCTGTTTTTT.

The genes are TRBV7-2 and TRBJ2-7; D remains unclear. Trimming removed 5 bases from V and 4 bases from J, with 9 bases in between. Germline CDR1 SGHTA, CDR2 FQGNSA. The CDR3 is 12 residues long. CDR3 nucleotides: TGTGCCAGCAGCCAGATGCGATACGAGCAGTACTTC. Protein: CASSQMRYEQYF.

The chain joins TRBV14 to TRBJ2-1; D not certain. The ends were cut back, 2 bases at V and 4 bases at J, with 6 bases in the middle. The CDR3 consists of 13 residues. Germline V lookup: CDR1 SGHDN, CDR2 FVKESK. The CDR3 DNA reads TGTGCCAGCAGCCAACAGACATACAATGAGCAGTTCTTC. Translated: CASSQQTYNEQFF.

This clonotype was recorded a few times. J is TRBJ1-5 and V is TRBV5-4, with D tentatively TRBD1 (6 bases). This CDR3 is 15 amino acids long. V was shortened by 4 bases and J by 4 bases, with 15 bases between the two germline ends. Germline V gene sequence: CDR1 SGHNT, CDR2 YYREEE (reference sequence). CDR3 amino acids: CASSITGMGNQPQHF. CDR3 nucleotide sequence: TGTGCCAGCAGCATAACAGGGATGGGGAATCAGCCCCAGCATTTT.

V is TRBV18 and J is TRBJ2-7; TRBD2 matches at 7 bases. Germline V gene lookup returns CDR1 KGHSH and CDR2 LQKENI. The CDR3 spans 14 residues. V shed 3 bases, J shed 1 base, and the junction held 3 bases outside the gene matches. CDR3 in DNA: TGTGCCAGCTCACCGTCCGGGGGGTCCTACGAGCAGTACTTC. Protein: CASSPSGGSYEQYF. The complete variable domain, with remaining parts taken from reference TRBV18 and TRBJ2-7, reads NAGVMQNPRHLVRRRGQEARLRCSPMKGHSHVYWYRQLPEEGLKFMVYLQKENIIDESGMPKERFSAEFPKEGPSILRIQQVVRGDSAAYFCASSPSGGSYEQYFGPGTRLTVT.

The chain combines TRBV4-3 with TRBJ2-3, with TRBD2 matching over 10 bases. The CDR3 length is 15 residues. Germline V gene data show CDR1 as LGHNA and CDR2 as YSLEER. After removal of 1 base from V and 7 bases from J, the junction contained 5 bases not matched to a gene. CDR3 coding DNA: TGCGCCAGCAGCCAAGCCACTAGCGGGACCAATACGCAGTATTTT. It specifies CASSQATSGTNTQYF.

There are a few counts of this clonotype. J is TRBJ2-1 and V is TRBV18; D may correspond to TRBD1 or TRBD2 (5 bases each). The CDR3 extends over 15 amino acids. Germline CDR1 is KGHSH and CDR2 is LQKENI. V lost 0 bases and J 4 bases, leaving 10 bases between the germline ends. The CDR3 region is CASSPPGVPYNEQFF. The CDR3 DNA is TGTGCCAGCTCACCACCGGGGGTACCGTACAATGAGCAGTTCTTC.

In its sample, this clonotype was seen a few times. This rearrangement joins TRBV20-1 to TRBJ2-5; maybe TRBD1 (5 bases). The CDR3 runs to 14 residues. Germline V gene lookup returns CDR1 DFQATT and CDR2 SNEGSKA (reference sequence). CDR3 amino acids: CSSNPGKGQETQYF. CDR3 bases: TGCAGCTCTAACCCAGGGAAAGGCCAAGAGACCCAGTACTTC.

The J gene is TRBJ2-1, the V gene TRBV6-2 or TRBV6-3; D may be TRBD2 (7 bases). Trimming removed 0 bases from V and 8 bases from J, with 20 bases in between. Per germline, CDR1 MNHEY and CDR2 SVGEGT. The CDR3 sequence is 17 residues long. CDR3 nucleotide sequence: TGTGCCAGCAGTTACTCGATCCTGGCGGGGGCGGGAGATGAGCAGTTCTTC. This translates into CASSYSILAGAGDEQFF.

The chain uses TRBV4-2 and TRBJ2-3; weak D call: TRBD2 (6 bases). Germline V CDR1 and CDR2: LGHNA, YNFKEQ. The V end was cut by 0 bases, the J end by 8 bases, with 15 bases between. CDR3 length: 15 residues. CDR3 loop: CASSQDAPGGTTQYF. CDR3 DNA: TGTGCCAGCAGCCAAGATGCCCCAGGAGGGACTACGCAGTATTTT.

The genes are TRBV12-3 or TRBV12-4 and TRBJ2-6, with unresolved D. The CDR3 extends over 12 amino acids. The V and J ends lost 6 bases and 1 base respectively, with 1 base between them. CDR3 region: CASRSGANVLTF. CDR3 nucleotides: TGTGCCAGCAGATCTGGGGCCAACGTCCTGACTTTC.